This record looks at one T cell receptor (beta chain) sequence and its context. Its antigen remains unidentified. V lost 4 bases, J lost 2 bases, and 9 bases lay in between. Germline CDR1 reads SGHKS; CDR2 reads YYEKEE (reference sequence). This CDR3 comprises 13 residues. These data originate in a study of PD-L1 blockade in urothelial cancer. Background on the study: About 90% of the 29 patients comprised males who had bladder-origin urothelial cancer. A median of approximately 140,000 T cells was found in the blood samples. General observations from the study: Better survival was predicted by below-median pretreatment blood TCR clonality.

TCRdb's copy holds only in-frame clones and misses some; the assay was immunoSEQ multiplex PCR. The data hold some 120,000 clones, with around 85% observed a single time. Described time point: pretreatment peripheral blood. Peripheral blood mononuclear cells were collected from every patient before and during treatment, yielding between 1 and 8 samples per patient. V is TRBV5-5 and J is TRBJ1-2; maybe TRBD1 (6 bases). The sequencing here drew on PBMCs, taken around atezolizumab (anti-PD-L1) treatment. The origin of this receptor is a man aged 50 or older with urothelial cancer. The CDR3 coding sequence is TGTGCCAGCAGCACGGGACAAAACTATGGCTACACCTTC. It is translated as CASSTGQNYGYTF.